What follows are 10 T cell receptor beta chains derived from one specimen sequenced in a study of vaccination and CD4 T cells after COVID-19. Specified treatment: approximately 9-day PBMC culture with coronavirus spike peptide pools or control peptides (ViraFEST assay). The study sequenced cultured CD4+ T cell DNA using the Oncomine TCR Beta short-read assay. TCRdb redid the calling of the PCR reads with MiXCR, one entry per CDR3 protein. Of roughly 24,000 distinct CDR3 sequences listed, about 64% are singletons. These receptors' targets are unknown. Material: CD4+ T cells from blood, cultured in vitro. Receptors originate from a human donor who had recovered from COVID-19.

This clonotype has only a few counts. CDR3 nucleotides: TGCAGTGCTAGACCTCCGGGACTAGCTTTTGTTACGCAGTATTTT. It encodes CSARPPGLAFVTQYF. The chain recombines TRBV20-1 with TRBJ2-3, with 9 bases matching TRBD2. The V gene's germline CDR1 is DFQATT and CDR2 SNEGSKA (reference sequence). V lost 2 bases and J lost 8; bases outside the gene matches: 11. The CDR3 is 15 amino acids.

The rearrangement uses TRBV7-9 and TRBJ2-1; TRBD2 agrees at 13 bases. Germline V gives CDR1 SEHNR, CDR2 FQNEAQ (reference sequence). V lost 2 bases to trimming and J lost 3 bases; unmatched junction nucleotides: 7. There are 18 residues in the CDR3. The CDR3 sequence is CASSLSRTSGRHYNEQFF. CDR3 bases: TGTGCCAGCAGCTTATCTAGGACTAGCGGGAGACACTACAATGAGCAGTTCTTC.

Points on this clonotype: At one end the junction does not follow the germline gene, possibly because of a read error. The chain is built from TRBV11-2 and TRBJ1-1; 7 bases fit TRBD1. The V gene's germline CDR1 is SGHAT and CDR2 FQNNGV. The CDR3 totals 12 residues. This CDR3 is CASRLGGPEAFF. CDR3 nucleotides: TGTGCCAGCAGATTAGGGGGCCCTGAAGCTTTCTTT.

The V gene is TRBV4-3, the J gene TRBJ2-2; 8 nucleotides line up with TRBD2. Germline CDR1 and CDR2: LGHNA and YSLEER. The CDR3 spans 18 residues. With 0 bases clipped from V and 4 bases from J, the junction kept 10 bases outside the gene matches. The CDR3 nucleotides are TGCGCCAGCAGCCAAGATCGGGGGGGAGAACTACTCACCGGGGAGCTGTTTTTT. Its translation: CASSQDRGGELLTGELFF.

V and J are TRBV18 and TRBJ1-2, with D possibly being TRBD1 (6 bases). The germline gives CDR1 KGHSH, CDR2 LQKENI. This CDR3 is built from 14 residues. V lost 4 bases to trimming and J lost 3 bases, with 12 bases between them. CDR3 loop: CASSRAGEYYGYTF. Here the CDR3 DNA reads TGTGCCAGCTCACGGGCAGGGGAGTACTATGGCTACACCTTC.

The chain joins TRBV7-2 to TRBJ2-7; no definite D call. The CDR3 runs to 11 residues. The germline V and J ends were trimmed by 1 base and 6 bases, with 4 bases remaining between them. CDR1 is SGHTA, CDR2 FQGNSA, per germline. This CDR3 is CASSLGTEQYF. CDR3 bases: TGTGCCAGCAGCTTAGGGACCGAGCAGTACTTC.

The chain combines TRBV29-1 with TRBJ2-5; D might be TRBD1 (7 bases). This CDR3 has 12 residues. Germline-derived CDR1 and CDR2 are SQVTM and ANQGSEA. V gave up 4 bases and J gave up 7 bases, with 13 bases separating them. The CDR3 spells CSVGRQGGTQYF. The CDR3 DNA reads as TGCAGCGTTGGTCGACAGGGAGGGACCCAGTACTTC. Using reference TRBV29-1 and TRBJ2-5 for the parts outside the CDR3, the full variable domain is SAVISQKPSRDICQRGTSLTIQCQVDSQVTMMFWYRQQPGQSLTLIATANQGSEATYESGFVIDKFPISRPNLTFSTLTVSNMSPEDSSIYLCSVGRQGGTQYFGPGTRLLVL.

The rearrangement joins TRBV12-3 or TRBV12-4 to TRBJ2-5, with D uncertain. V lost 4 bases and J 2 bases, leaving 11 bases between the germline ends. The CDR3 sequence is 14 residues long. DNA of the CDR3: TGTGCCAGCAGTTCCATCGGACCGCAAGAGACCCAGTACTTC. Translation: CASSSIGPQETQYF.

The rearrangement uses TRBV29-1 and TRBJ1-1, with D hard to call. V lost 4 bases and J lost 1, with 4 bases in between. Per the germline V gene, CDR1 is SQVTM and CDR2 is ANQGSEA. This CDR3 is built from 11 residues. The CDR3 sequence is CSVGQNTEAFF. The CDR3 nucleotides read TGCAGCGTTGGGCAGAACACTGAAGCTTTCTTT.

This clonotype was recorded a few times. The chain recombines TRBV2 with TRBJ1-2; 7 positions agree with TRBD1. Germline CDR1 and CDR2: SNHLY and FYNNEI. Trimming at V came to 6 bases and at J to 4 bases, leaving 5 bases not matched to a gene. The length of the CDR3 is 13 residues. CDR3 sequence (DNA): TGTGCCAGCAGCCTTCAGGGGGGCTATGGCTACACCTTC. Protein: CASSLQGGYGYTF.